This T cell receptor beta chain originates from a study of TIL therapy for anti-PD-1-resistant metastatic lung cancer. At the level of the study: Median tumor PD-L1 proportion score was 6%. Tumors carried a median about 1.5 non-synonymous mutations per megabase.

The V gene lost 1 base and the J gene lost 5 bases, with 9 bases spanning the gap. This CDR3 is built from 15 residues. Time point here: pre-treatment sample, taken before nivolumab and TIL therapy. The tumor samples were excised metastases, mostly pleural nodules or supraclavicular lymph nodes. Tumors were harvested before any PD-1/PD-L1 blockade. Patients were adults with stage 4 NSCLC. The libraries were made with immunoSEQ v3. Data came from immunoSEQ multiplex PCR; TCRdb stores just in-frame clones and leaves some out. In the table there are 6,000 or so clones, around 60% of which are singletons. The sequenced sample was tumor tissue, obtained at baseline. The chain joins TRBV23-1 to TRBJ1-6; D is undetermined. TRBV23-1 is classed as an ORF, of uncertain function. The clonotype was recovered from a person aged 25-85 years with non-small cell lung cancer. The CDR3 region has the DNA TGCGCCAGCAGTCAATTCAGAGTTAATAATTCACCCCTCCACTTT. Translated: CASSQFRVNNSPLHF.